The 4 T cell receptor beta chains reported below all come from one sample, sequenced in a study of long-term antiretroviral therapy in people with HIV. The assay, immunoSEQ v3.0, was run at survey level. Repertoires were generated with immunoSEQ multiplex PCR, while TCRdb's copy carries only in-frame clones and drops some. This repertoire shows 13,000 or so clones, 75% to 90% found once; its top ten account for around 14%. This specimen was unsorted PBMCs, taken 3.2 years before starting antiretroviral therapy. The source is a man aged 35 to 55 with HIV.

This chain joins TRBV7-9 and TRBJ2-7, with 7 nucleotides matching TRBD1. The junction had 10 bases not matched to a gene; V was cut back by 6 bases and J by 5 bases. This CDR3 region has 14 residues. The V gene's germline CDR1 is SEHNR and CDR2 FQNEAQ (reference sequence). Written as DNA, the CDR3 is TGTGCCAGCAGTCCCACAGGGGATTATAACGAGCAGTACTTC. It encodes CASSPTGDYNEQYF. Full variable domain (outside the CDR3, taken from reference TRBV7-9 and TRBJ2-7): DTGVSQNPRHKITKRGQNVTFRCDPISEHNRLYWYRQTLGQGPEFLTYFQNEAQLEKSRLLSDRFSAERPKGSFSTLEIQRTEQGDSAMYLCASSPTGDYNEQYFGPGTRLTVT.

This clone appeared a few times. The genes are TRBV7-9 and TRBJ2-1, with no clear D. CDR1 is SEHNR and CDR2 is FQNEAQ in the germline V gene (reference sequence). V was shortened by 0 bases and J by 8 bases, with 11 bases between the two germline ends. The CDR3 runs 14 residues. The DNA of the CDR3 is TGTGCCAGCAGCTTAGCGCTAATGGAACATGAGCAGTTCTTC. Its translation is CASSLALMEHEQFF. Filled out from reference TRBV7-9 and TRBJ2-1, the complete variable domain reads DTGVSQNPRHKITKRGQNVTFRCDPISEHNRLYWYRQTLGQGPEFLTYFQNEAQLEKSRLLSDRFSAERPKGSFSTLEIQRTEQGDSAMYLCASSLALMEHEQFFGPGTRLTVL.

This clone came up a few times. In DNA form, the CDR3 reads TGCGCCAGCAGCCAAGAGGGCGAGGCTAACTATGGCTACACCTTC. Encoded protein: CASSQEGEANYGYTF. The V gene is TRBV4-1, the J gene TRBJ1-2; D unresolved. The CDR3 spans 15 residues. Trimming shortened V by 0 bases and J by 0 bases, and 8 bases separated the two germline ends. The germline V gene encodes CDR1 MGHRA and CDR2 YSYEKL.

The chain is built from TRBV11-1 and TRBJ2-3; 7 positions match TRBD2. CDR1 and CDR2 (germline): SGHAT, FQDESV (reference sequence). The CDR3 has 16 residues. V dropped 0 bases and J dropped 2; count of bases not matched to a gene: 5. Written as DNA, the CDR3 is TGTGCCAGCAGCTTAGCGCGGGGGAGCAACACAGATACGCAGTATTTT. Its translation is CASSLARGSNTDTQYF.